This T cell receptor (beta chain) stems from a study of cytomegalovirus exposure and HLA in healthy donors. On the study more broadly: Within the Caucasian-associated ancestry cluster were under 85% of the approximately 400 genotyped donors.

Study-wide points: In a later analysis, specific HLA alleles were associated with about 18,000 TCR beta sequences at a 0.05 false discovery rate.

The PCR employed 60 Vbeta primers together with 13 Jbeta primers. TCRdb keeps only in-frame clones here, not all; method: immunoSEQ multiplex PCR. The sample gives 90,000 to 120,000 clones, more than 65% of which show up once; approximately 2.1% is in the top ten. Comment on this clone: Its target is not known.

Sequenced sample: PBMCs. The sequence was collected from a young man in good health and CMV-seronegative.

The CDR3 DNA reads TGTGCCAGCAGCTCGGCCTCCGGGAGCCAGACCCAGTACTTC. Its translation is CASSSASGSQTQYF. V gene TRBV5-4 combines with J gene TRBJ2-5; possibly TRBD2 for D (6 bases). Germline V gene lookup returns CDR1 SGHNT and CDR2 YYREEE (reference sequence). The V and J ends lost 3 bases and 6 bases respectively, with 15 bases between them. The CDR3 has 14 residues.